This is a list of T cell receptor beta chains from one sample in a study of blood T cell repertoires in COVID-19. Clones were sequenced by immunoSEQ multiplex PCR, and TCRdb holds only the in-frame ones, with some missing. The table lists about 58,000 clones, about 89% of them singletons. Material for sequencing was peripheral blood. The receptors come from a woman aged 60-70 years with active COVID-19. CDR3s include the opening cysteine and the closing phenylalanine or tryptophan. The listing skips clone size in some rows; elsewhere it reads once, few, many or a size class.

clone_size: .; cdr3_length: 15; j_call: TRBJ1-2; v_call: TRBV28; cdr3_aa: CASSFYGQGADGYTF
clone_size: .; cdr3_length: 16; j_call: TRBJ2-1; v_call: TRBV19; cdr3_aa: CASSMLAGGFYNEQFF
clone_size: .; cdr3_length: 13; j_call: TRBJ2-4; v_call: TRBV9; cdr3_aa: CASSVTQVDIQYF
clone_size: .; cdr3_length: 17; j_call: TRBJ1-6; v_call: TRBV3-1/TRBV3-2; cdr3_aa: CASSHSQTRASGSPLHF
clone_size: .; cdr3_length: 13; j_call: TRBJ1-6; v_call: TRBV15; cdr3_aa: CATSGPPGSPLHF
clone_size: few; cdr3_length: 13; j_call: TRBJ1-5; v_call: TRBV29-1; cdr3_aa: CSVGTGLNQPQHF
clone_size: .; cdr3_length: 17; j_call: TRBJ2-1; v_call: TRBV9; cdr3_aa: CASSVVGTSGGFNEQFF
clone_size: .; cdr3_length: 15; j_call: TRBJ2-1; v_call: TRBV3-1/TRBV3-2; cdr3_aa: CASSQTSGGYNEQFF
clone_size: .; cdr3_length: 18; j_call: TRBJ2-7; v_call: TRBV7-6; cdr3_aa: CASSLVPRGSTLSYEQYF
clone_size: .; cdr3_length: 14; j_call: TRBJ2-2; v_call: TRBV3-1/TRBV3-2; cdr3_aa: CASSPRDRTGELFF
clone_size: once; cdr3_length: 16; j_call: TRBJ2-3; v_call: TRBV7-8; cdr3_aa: CASSSSSGGATDTQYF
clone_size: .; cdr3_length: 19; j_call: TRBJ2-7; v_call: TRBV5-6; cdr3_aa: CASSLQKAGLRDRVYEQYF
clone_size: .; cdr3_length: 13; j_call: TRBJ2-7; v_call: TRBV4-2; cdr3_aa: CASSQTGVEEQYF
clone_size: .; cdr3_length: 15; j_call: TRBJ1-1; v_call: TRBV5-5; cdr3_aa: CASSPLTGTVTEAFF
clone_size: .; cdr3_length: 13; j_call: TRBJ2-1; v_call: TRBV6-6; cdr3_aa: CASSYAGSGEQFF
clone_size: .; cdr3_length: 14; j_call: TRBJ1-4; v_call: TRBV7-2; cdr3_aa: CASSSAPVGQKLFF
clone_size: few; cdr3_length: 15; j_call: TRBJ1-3; v_call: TRBV5-1; cdr3_aa: CASSLAAASGNTIYF
clone_size: .; cdr3_length: 16; j_call: TRBJ2-1; v_call: TRBV10-3; cdr3_aa: CAISESQVGSYNEQFF
clone_size: .; cdr3_length: 16; j_call: TRBJ2-2; v_call: TRBV19; cdr3_aa: CASRRTGAGNTGELFF
clone_size: few; cdr3_length: 12; j_call: TRBJ1-1; v_call: TRBV6-6; cdr3_aa: CASNMADTEAFF
clone_size: .; cdr3_length: 15; j_call: TRBJ2-2; v_call: TRBV19; cdr3_aa: CASSIRQGNTGELFF
clone_size: .; cdr3_length: 14; j_call: TRBJ2-2; v_call: TRBV15; cdr3_aa: CATSIYRVPGELFF
clone_size: .; cdr3_length: 17; j_call: TRBJ2-2; v_call: TRBV5-5; cdr3_aa: CASSSLGGSGNTGELFF